The present TCR beta chain was sequenced within a study of T-cell reconstitution after alpha-beta-depleted transplantation in children. For TCRbeta, the library was prepared with unique molecular identifiers. TCRdb reprocessed the PCR reads with MiXCR, giving one entry per CDR3 protein. Found here are 300,000 or so distinct CDR3 sequences, more than 9% of them singletons; the top ten hold about 9.4%. This clonotype was recorded at least ten times. The source material was PBMCs from the stem cell graft donor, sampled from the stem cell graft. The sequence came from a human donor who donated a stem cell graft to a child with SCID.

The CDR3, as DNA: TGTGCCACCAGTGATTCAGGGGCTGGGAATGAGCAGTTCTTC. Translating it yields CATSDSGAGNEQFF. The rearrangement uses TRBV24-1 and TRBJ2-1; D is perhaps TRBD1 (6 bases). The CDR3 totals 14 residues. Germline V CDR1 and CDR2: KGHDR, SFDVKD. Trimming left V 2 bases short and J 7 bases short, with 11 bases between.